The present T cell receptor beta chain was sequenced within a study of T cells after yellow fever vaccination (dated by TCRdb to 2018 to 2020). Study-wide context: Libraries from fractions with low cell numbers were prepared with the SMART-Seq v4 Ultra Low Input RNA kit. The cohort comprised two healthy male donors, one aged 18 to 29 and one aged 30 to 39 years. Blood was collected at multiple timepoints before and after primary and secondary immunization, and bulk PBMC replicates and cell subsets were isolated. To follow T-cell clones before and after primary and booster YFV17D yellow fever vaccination, bulk TCR alpha and beta repertoires were sequenced over time. What the authors observed across the whole study: A small fraction of clonotypes showed up in both the CD4 and CD8 compartments, probably as a result of convergent recombination. The study included only a couple of donors, which limits how far the findings can be generalized. After the booster, most of the clones that had expanded following primary vaccination were detected again (just under 97% of CD4 and more than 85% of CD8), which suggests that memory was broadly maintained. Compared with the primary T-cell response, the secondary T-cell response was weaker but faster, peaking on day 5 rather than day 15. Computational filtering was required because FACS-sorted repertoires could contain abundant contaminating clonotypes from the bulk population.

Comments on this clonotype: Its antigen remains undetermined. Qualities for individual bases were not recorded, and no much larger clone is one base off.

Taken with the paper, the label for treatment or condition translates to: live attenuated yellow fever vaccine strain. At each blood-draw timepoint, two biological replicates of bulk PBMCs were obtained. PBMCs were isolated from peripheral blood using a standard Ficoll-Paque protocol. TriZol was used to extract RNA from bulk PBMCs, from CD4 and CD8 fractions, and from dextramer-positive and dextramer-negative fractions. TCR cDNA was synthesized by 5'RACE template switching, through which a universal primer site and unique molecular identifiers were introduced. Priming for cDNA synthesis came from both the TCR alpha and TCR beta constant segments. Library amplification used two PCR steps, and the second PCR step added sample barcodes and sequencing adapters. Sequencing of libraries was performed on Illumina HiSeq 2500 (2x100 bp) or NovaSeq (2x150 bp). Per the original workflow: MIGEC handled demultiplexing of reads and collapsing into UMI consensus sequences, while MiXCR performed V(D)J alignment. Vaccine-responding clonotypes were identified with edgeR using replicate PBMC samples, with FDR below 0.01 and a log2 fold change above 5 up to day 15 being required. Each bulk clonotype received a CD4 or CD8 identity based on whether the sequenced CD4 or CD8 repertoire contained that clonotype at higher abundance. Starting from the raw public reads, TCRdb applied fastp trimming at Q25, assembled clones with MiXCR and retained in-frame beta chains. Rows are unified per CDR3 protein, each entry keeping the most common DNA and genes. TCRdb, rather than the study authors, made the V and J calls. Counted in this sample were a few hundred thousand distinct CDR3 sequences; about 6.9% of them appeared once. Roughly a sixth of the sample is in the top ten clones.

This material consisted of PBMCs, taken roughly seven weeks after the first yellow fever vaccination. The TCR originated in a man younger than 35 who received the YFV17D yellow fever vaccine.

The CDR3 protein is CSARDRGLAGGQQETQYF. The nucleotides are TGCAGTGCTAGAGATCGGGGACTAGCGGGGGGGCAACAAGAGACCCAGTACTTC. This chain is built from TRBV20-1 and TRBJ2-5, with 16 junctional bases fitting TRBD2. Its CDR3 holds 18 amino acids, cysteine through phenylalanine. Kept here is only the CDR3 DNA, which spans 54 bases and is read in frame from base 1. Reading the germline V gene (reference sequence) gives CDR1 DFQATT and CDR2 SNEGSKA. V ends up 0 bases short and J 2 bases short, with an unmatched junction base count of 6.